This T cell receptor beta chain was obtained from a study of cytomegalovirus exposure and HLA in healthy donors. The wider study: In an early release, HLA-typed donors contributed tens of millions of unique TCR sequences. Study conclusions and caveats: The only immune exposure information that was available was CMV serostatus. TCR beta chains numbering approximately 150 were designated cytomegalovirus-associated.

PCR used 60 Vbeta primers and 13 Jbeta primers. Under the authors' procedure: There were around 78 million unique TCR beta chains by a later count, and some 11 million of them were shared. Sequencing was performed with immunoSEQ multiplex PCR; in TCRdb, only in-frame clones are kept and a portion is missing. V and J calls and clone size come straight from that table; D and trimming were deduced from the DNA. The data show roughly 100,000 clones, roughly four fifths seen once. Comment on this clone: Its antigen is still unknown.

This receptor was obtained from a male donor in good health and CMV-seropositive. Sequencing was carried out using PBMCs.

The CDR3 is CASSPTSGRALNEQYF. In DNA form, the CDR3 reads TGTGCCAGTAGTCCAACTAGCGGGAGGGCCTTAAACGAGCAGTACTTC. The rearrangement uses TRBV19 and TRBJ2-7, with 13 positions matching TRBD2. Germline V gene data show CDR1 as LNHDA and CDR2 as SQIVND (reference sequence). Trimming at V came to 5 bases and at J to 5 bases, leaving 9 bases not matched to a gene. This CDR3 spans 16 amino acids.